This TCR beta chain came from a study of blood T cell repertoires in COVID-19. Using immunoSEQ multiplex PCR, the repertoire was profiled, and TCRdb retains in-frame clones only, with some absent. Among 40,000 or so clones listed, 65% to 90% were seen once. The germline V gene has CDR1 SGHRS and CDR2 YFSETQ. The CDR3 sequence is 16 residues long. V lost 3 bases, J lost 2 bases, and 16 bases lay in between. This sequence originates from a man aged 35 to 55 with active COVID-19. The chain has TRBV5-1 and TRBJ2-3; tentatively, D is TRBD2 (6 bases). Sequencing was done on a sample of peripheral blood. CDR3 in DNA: TGCGCCAGCAGCTCGGGACTCTCAAACCCCACAGATACGCAGTATTTT. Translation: CASSSGLSNPTDTQYF. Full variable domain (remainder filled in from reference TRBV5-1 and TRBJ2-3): KAGVTQTPRYLIKTRGQQVTLSCSPISGHRSVSWYQQTPGQGLQFLFEYFSETQRNKGNFPGRFSGRQFSNSRSEMNVSTLELGDSALYLCASSSGLSNPTDTQYFGPGTRLTVL.